Included here is one T cell receptor (beta chain) sequence, with context. As yet, its antigen is unknown. Pooled in the analysis were second doses at about 4 or about 12 weeks. The protocol was immunoSEQ multiplex PCR, while the TCRdb copy is restricted to in-frame clones and leaves out a portion. Counted here are 80,000 to 100,000 clones, 85% to 90% occurring once; the ten biggest clones make up 4% to 5%. This record belongs to a study of T cell responses to AZD1222 COVID-19 vaccine. Study-wide results and caveats: At 160-218 and 743-854, vaccine-associated CD4 TCRs were dominant, and they spanned spike. Donors were mostly white British, more females; clonal diversity possibly underestimated.

V gave up 2 bases and J gave up 4 bases, with 12 bases separating them. The CDR3 is made up of 14 amino acids. CDR1 and CDR2 (germline): SGHRS, YFSETQ. This chain uses TRBV5-1 with TRBJ1-1; D is ambiguous. This specimen was peripheral blood, taken 28 days after the second AZD1222 dose. This TCR was recovered from an adult who received the AZD1222 COVID-19 vaccine. CDR3 residues: CASSFEDPTTEAFF. The CDR3 DNA sequence: TGCGCCAGCAGCTTCGAGGACCCGACCACTGAAGCTTTCTTT. The complete variable domain, with remaining parts taken from reference TRBV5-1 and TRBJ1-1, reads KAGVTQTPRYLIKTRGQQVTLSCSPISGHRSVSWYQQTPGQGLQFLFEYFSETQRNKGNFPGRFSGRQFSNSRSEMNVSTLELGDSALYLCASSFEDPTTEAFFGQGTRLTVV.